Shown below are 32 T cell receptor beta chains from a single sample sequenced in a study of blood T cells in healthy people across ages. With a J-beta primer mix and a sample-barcoded 5' primer, a second PCR ran roughly 7 to 11 cycles. One entry per CDR3 protein, called by TCRdb with MiXCR from the 5' RACE reads. The table shows approximately 670,000 distinct CDR3 sequences, with roughly 43% occurring only once. The sample consisted of blood. The receptors were sampled from an elderly man in good health.

CDR3 nucleotide sequence: TGCGCCAGCAGCTCCGAGCTGGGCCGGCAAGCCGACGAGCAGTACTTC. Amino acid sequence: CASSSELGRQADEQYF. The chain is built from TRBV5-1 and TRBJ2-7; D not resolved. The ends were cut back, 3 bases at V and 5 bases at J, with 21 bases in the middle. Germline V CDR1 and CDR2: SGHRS, YFSETQ. CDR3 length equals 16 residues.

This sequence joins TRBV7-8 and TRBJ2-1; 12 nucleotides align to TRBD2. Germline CDR1 and CDR2: SGHVS and FQNEAQ. This CDR3 contains 15 residues. V trimming: 4 bases; J trimming: 4 bases; junction bases outside the gene matches: 2. This CDR3 is CASSSTSGRYNEQFF. The CDR3 coding sequence is TGTGCCAGCAGCTCCACTAGCGGGAGGTACAATGAGCAGTTCTTC.

The genes are TRBV10-1 and TRBJ1-1; D may be TRBD1 (5 bases). The germline CDR1 and CDR2 sequences are WNHNN and SYGVQD (reference sequence). The CDR3 runs 17 residues. V shed 2 bases and J shed 4 bases, with 20 bases lying between them. CDR3 loop: CASSEGLRRIGGTEAFF. In nucleotides, the CDR3 is TGCGCCAGCAGTGAGGGGTTGAGGAGAATTGGGGGCACTGAAGCTTTCTTT.

V gene TRBV20-1 combines with J gene TRBJ2-5; 8 bases match TRBD1. The closer fit of TRBJ2-7 to the DNA end suggests the J call may be wrong. Germline CDR1 reads DFQATT; CDR2 reads SNEGSKA (reference sequence). The CDR3 runs to 14 residues. CDR3 sequence reads: CSARDQGQVSEQYF. The CDR3 nucleotides are TGCAGTGCTAGAGATCAGGGACAGGTGAGCGAGCAGTACTTC.

The rearrangement uses TRBV5-1 and TRBJ2-1; maybe TRBD1 (6 bases). The CDR3 is 15 residues long. V lost 4 bases and J 4 bases, leaving 15 bases between the germline ends. From germline, CDR1 is SGHRS and CDR2 YFSETQ. The CDR3 loop reads CASSPTLTGYNEQFF. For the CDR3, the DNA is TGCGCCAGCAGCCCGACTCTGACAGGTTACAATGAGCAGTTCTTC.

The V and J genes are TRBV28 and TRBJ1-2; 7 positions match TRBD1. This CDR3 has 15 amino acids. Germline CDR1 MDHEN, CDR2 SYDVKM. Germline trimming cut 5 bases from V and 2 bases from J; bases unmatched to any gene: 8. In nucleotides, the CDR3 is TGTGCCAGCAGTACCACAGGGGTTCCCAACTATGGCTACACCTTC. Encoded protein: CASSTTGVPNYGYTF.

This clonotype came up many times. The chain has TRBV27 and TRBJ2-7; perhaps TRBD1 as D (5 bases). V lost 2 bases and J 3 bases, leaving 14 bases between the germline ends. The V gene's germline CDR1 is MNHEY and CDR2 SMNVEV (reference sequence). The CDR3 length is 15 residues. The CDR3 region is CASSLRLGRDYEQYF. The CDR3 nucleotides read TGTGCCAGCAGTTTAAGGTTAGGCAGGGACTACGAGCAGTACTTC.

This clonotype has only a few counts. The chain is built from TRBV6-4 and TRBJ2-1; D is possibly TRBD2 (6 bases). CDR1 and CDR2 from the germline V gene are MRHNA and SNTAGT. The CDR3 is 14 residues long. With 6 bases removed from V and 9 bases from J, the gap between germline ends came to 18 bases. Here the CDR3 reads CASREGTTRGEQFF. The CDR3 bases are TGTGCCAGCAGGGAGGGTACCACGAGGGGTGAGCAGTTCTTC.

The V call is TRBV6-2 or TRBV6-3, the J call TRBJ2-3; possibly TRBD1 or TRBD2 for D (5 bases each). Germline V CDR1 and CDR2: MNHEY, SVGEGT. Between the trimmed V and J ends, which lost 2 bases and 14 bases, there was a span of 14 bases. The CDR3 spans 12 residues. Written as DNA, the CDR3 is TGTGCCAGCAGTTACGGGGACGGCAATTTGTATTTT. It specifies CASSYGDGNLYF.

This clonotype was seen many times. The chain recombines TRBV29-1 with TRBJ2-5; D is uncertain. V lost 5 bases and J 4 bases, leaving 14 bases between the germline ends. The length of the CDR3 is 13 residues. Germline CDR1 is SQVTM and CDR2 is ANQGSEA. The CDR3 here is CSVLDPNGETQYF. As DNA, the CDR3 is TGCAGCGTTCTGGATCCAAACGGAGAGACCCAGTACTTC.

This rearrangement joins TRBV12-3 or TRBV12-4 to TRBJ2-3, with D perhaps assigned TRBD1 or TRBD2 (5 bases each). V was trimmed by 6 bases and J by 0 bases, leaving 22 bases between them. The CDR3 extends over 18 amino acids. The DNA of the CDR3 is TGTGCCAGCAGCCGCCCGTGGCCAGGTGGGGGTAGCACAGATACGCAGTATTTT. Translation: CASSRPWPGGGSTDTQYF.

This chain uses TRBV20-1 with TRBJ2-2, with a weak D call TRBD1 (5 bases). This CDR3 is built from 13 residues. The V gene lost 4 bases and the J gene lost 1 base, with 7 bases spanning the gap. Germline-derived CDR1 and CDR2 are DFQATT and SNEGSKA (reference sequence). The CDR3: CSAKTVNTGELFF. The DNA for the CDR3 is TGCAGTGCTAAGACAGTGAACACCGGGGAGCTGTTTTTT.

This clonotype was picked up many times. The chain has TRBV5-6 and TRBJ2-4; D possibly corresponds to TRBD2 (6 bases). Per germline, CDR1 SGHDT and CDR2 YYEEEE. This CDR3 is built from 14 residues. V lost 0 bases, J lost 8 bases, and 12 bases lay in between. This chain's CDR3 is CASSLAGTGDIQYF. CDR3 sequence (DNA): TGTGCCAGCAGCTTGGCCGGGACGGGGGACATTCAGTACTTC.

This clonotype was seen only once. This chain connects TRBV7-2 to TRBJ2-7; 7 bases map to TRBD1. The DNA matches TRBJ2-5 better at its end, which makes the J call doubtful. Germline V gives CDR1 SGHTA, CDR2 FQGNSA. The CDR3 extends over 13 amino acids. The CDR3 region has the DNA TGTGCCAGCCACTTAAAGGGGGCGGAGACCCAGTACTTC. Protein product: CASHLKGAETQYF.

This clonotype was seen more than once but under ten times. The genes are TRBV4-1 and TRBJ1-1; D is possibly TRBD1 (6 bases). Germline V gene sequence: CDR1 MGHRA, CDR2 YSYEKL. This CDR3 region has 16 residues. With 0 bases removed from V and 1 base from J, the gap between germline ends came to 12 bases. The CDR3 nucleotides are TGCGCCAGCAGCCAAGATTCGGAGACAGGGAACACTGAAGCTTTCTTT. This encodes CASSQDSETGNTEAFF.

This clonotype was detected only a few times. The chain employs TRBV5-1 and TRBJ1-2, with D hard to call. There are 15 residues in the CDR3. Germline assignment: CDR1 SGHRS and CDR2 YFSETQ. Trimming took 0 bases from V and 8 from J, leaving 17 bases between them. The CDR3 loop is CASSLAVTISGGYTF. The CDR3 DNA reads TGCGCCAGCAGCTTGGCCGTGACTATCTCGGGCGGCTACACCTTC.

The chain recombines TRBV20-1 with TRBJ2-3; D might be TRBD2 (6 bases). Germline CDR1 reads DFQATT; CDR2 reads SNEGSKA (reference sequence). Trimming pared 4 bases from V and 2 bases from J, leaving 13 bases between. This CDR3 region has 14 residues. The CDR3 reads CSAKEGTPTDTQYF. The CDR3 DNA reads TGCAGTGCTAAGGAGGGAACACCCACAGATACGCAGTATTTT.

Of note for this clonotype: Relative to the germline gene, one junction end is altered; a read error may explain this. V gene TRBV6-2 or TRBV6-3 combines with J gene TRBJ2-1, with TRBD2 identical over 15 bases. The germline V gene has CDR1 MNHEY and CDR2 SVGEGT. The CDR3 contains 18 residues. CDR3 sequence: CASTSIRTSGGDYNEQFF. For the CDR3, the DNA is TGTGCCAGCACCTCAATACGGACTAGCGGGGGGGACTACAATGAGCAGTTCTTT.

The V call is TRBV6-1, the J call TRBJ2-5; D is unresolved. Germline lookup yields CDR1 MNHNS and CDR2 SASEGT. The CDR3 loop spans 13 amino acids. Trimming left V 5 bases short and J 1 base short, with 8 bases between. The CDR3 DNA is TGTGCCAGCAGTTGGGTTGCCCAAGAGACCCAGTACTTC. Protein sequence: CASSWVAQETQYF.

This clonotype was counted once. The V call is TRBV20-1, the J call TRBJ2-4; a possible D gene is TRBD1 (6 bases). The J call could be wrong; TRBJ2-7 is a better fit for the DNA end. The germline V gene encodes CDR1 DFQATT and CDR2 SNEGSKA (reference sequence). The CDR3 consists of 15 residues. The CDR3 region is CSARGSTGNEYEQYF. CDR3 in DNA: TGCAGTGCTAGAGGTTCTACAGGGAACGAATACGAGCAGTACTTC.

The gene calls are TRBV6-1 and TRBJ2-7; a weak D match, TRBD1 (6 bases). This CDR3 has 14 amino acids. Trimming cost V 7 bases and J 2 bases, with 15 bases left between them. Germline CDR1 reads MNHNS; CDR2 reads SASEGT. This chain's CDR3 is CASTLGQGTYEQYF. The CDR3 DNA reads as TGTGCCAGCACCTTGGGGCAGGGGACCTACGAGCAGTACTTC.

This clonotype was counted between two and nine times. The gene calls are TRBV2 and TRBJ2-3; D not certain. Trimming left V 6 bases short and J 4 bases short, with 8 bases between. The CDR3 spans 12 residues. Per germline, CDR1 SNHLY and CDR2 FYNNEI. The CDR3 DNA sequence: TGTGCCAGCAGGAAAGAGGCAGATACGCAGTATTTT. Translation: CASRKEADTQYF.

The sample holds a few counts of this clonotype. The chain links TRBV4-3 to TRBJ1-5; D gene unclear. Germline V gives CDR1 LGHNA, CDR2 YSLEER. CDR3 length: 13 amino acids. Trimming cost V 0 bases and J 5 bases, with 5 bases left between them. DNA for the CDR3: TGCGCCAGCAGCCAAGAACGGGATCAGCCCCAGCATTTT. Its translation is CASSQERDQPQHF.

This clonotype has only a few counts. At one boundary the junction diverges from the germline segment, which might be a read error. This rearrangement joins TRBV4-3 to TRBJ2-7, with D unresolved. Per germline, CDR1 LGHNA and CDR2 YSLEER. The CDR3 is made up of 12 amino acids. CDR3 sequence: CASGQEARVQYF. CDR3 DNA: TGCGCCAGCGGCCAAGAGGCTCGGGTGCAGTACTTC.

The gene calls are TRBV4-3 and TRBJ2-1; TRBD2 aligns across 13 bases. This CDR3 spans 20 amino acids. J lost 4 bases, V lost 0 bases, and 12 bases had no gene match. Germline loops: CDR1 LGHNA, CDR2 YSLEER. DNA for the CDR3: TGCGCCAGCAGCCAAGATCGTGTTGGGACTAGCGGGGCGAGATACAATGAGCAGTTCTTC. The encoded protein is CASSQDRVGTSGARYNEQFF.

The chain recombines TRBV6-2 or TRBV6-3 with TRBJ2-7; D assignment may be TRBD1 or TRBD2 (5 bases each). This CDR3 comprises 15 residues. The germline V gene has CDR1 MNHEY and CDR2 SVGEGT. Trimming left V 2 bases short and J 3 bases short, with 14 bases between. In DNA, the CDR3 is TGTGCCAGCAGTTACCCAGGGACGCCTTACTACGAGCAGTACTTC. It is translated as CASSYPGTPYYEQYF.

This chain connects TRBV15 to TRBJ2-7; D is perhaps TRBD1 (6 bases). This CDR3 contains 15 residues. Germline-derived CDR1 and CDR2 are LNHNV and YYDKDF (reference sequence). V shed 1 base and J shed 4 bases, with 14 bases lying between them. CDR3 residues: CATSRAFQGIYEQYF. In DNA, the CDR3 is TGTGCCACCAGCAGAGCATTCCAGGGGATTTACGAGCAGTACTTC.

This clonotype has more than one count but fewer than ten. The chain combines TRBV27 with TRBJ2-1; D tentatively fits TRBD1 or TRBD2 (5 bases each). The CDR3 sequence is 13 residues long. V lost 0 bases and J lost 10, with 10 bases in between. Germline V CDR1 and CDR2: MNHEY, SMNVEV (reference sequence). Here the CDR3 DNA reads TGTGCCAGCAGTTTATCGGGGCGGGCCGAGCAGTTCTTC. It yields the protein CASSLSGRAEQFF.

This rearrangement joins TRBV20-1 to TRBJ2-3, with a tentative D call TRBD2 (6 bases). Germline V lookup: CDR1 DFQATT, CDR2 SNEGSKA (reference sequence). This CDR3 has 14 residues. Trimming shortened V by 4 bases and J by 5 bases, and 16 bases separated the two germline ends. The CDR3 here is CSATESLGGDTQYF. Written as DNA, the CDR3 is TGCAGTGCTACAGAGTCTTTGGGGGGAGATACGCAGTATTTT.

Details on this clonotype: One end of the junction varies from germline; a read error may be responsible. The chain combines TRBV28 with TRBJ2-7; TRBD2 matches 13 bases. The end of the DNA fits TRBJ2-5 better, so the J call may be wrong. The CDR3 covers 21 residues. The germline V gene encodes CDR1 MDHEN and CDR2 SYDVKM. CDR3 protein: CASSLSASRGLAGDSEETQYF. The CDR3, as DNA: TGTGCCAGCAGCTTATCCGCAAGCCGAGGACTAGCGGGAGATTCAGAGGAGACCCAGTACTTC.

This clonotype was recorded a few times. CDR3 nucleotide sequence: TGTGCCAGCAGTTACTCTCCCCAGCCCCAGCATTTT. Translated, it gives CASSYSPQPQHF. J is TRBJ1-5 and V is TRBV6-2 or TRBV6-3; D gene ambiguous. Trimming removed 0 bases from V and 7 bases from J, with 4 bases in between. Germline V CDR1 and CDR2: MNHEY, SVGEGT. The CDR3 runs 12 residues.

This clonotype showed up just once. The rearrangement joins TRBV4-2 to TRBJ2-7; TRBD2 aligns across 9 bases. The last part of the DNA fits TRBJ2-5 better; the J call may be wrong. The length of the CDR3 is 15 residues. Germline CDR1 and CDR2: LGHNA and YNFKEQ. For the CDR3, the DNA is TGTGCCAGCAGCCAAGATTTTAGCGGGAGAGAGACCCAGTACTTC. Its translation is CASSQDFSGRETQYF.